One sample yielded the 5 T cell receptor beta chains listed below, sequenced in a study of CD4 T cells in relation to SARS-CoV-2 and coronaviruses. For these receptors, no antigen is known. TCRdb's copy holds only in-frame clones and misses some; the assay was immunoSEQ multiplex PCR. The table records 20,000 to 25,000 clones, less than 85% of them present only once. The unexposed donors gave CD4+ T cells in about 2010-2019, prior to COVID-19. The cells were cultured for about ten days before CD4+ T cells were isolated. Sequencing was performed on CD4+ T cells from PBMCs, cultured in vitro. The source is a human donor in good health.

In DNA, the CDR3 is TGCGCCAGCAGCTTGTTAGGCGGTAGCACAGATACGCAGTATTTT. This gives the protein CASSLLGGSTDTQYF. The chain has TRBV5-1 and TRBJ2-3; D is undetermined. The CDR3 length is 15 residues. The V and J ends lost 1 base and 0 bases respectively, with 9 bases between them. The germline gives CDR1 SGHRS, CDR2 YFSETQ.

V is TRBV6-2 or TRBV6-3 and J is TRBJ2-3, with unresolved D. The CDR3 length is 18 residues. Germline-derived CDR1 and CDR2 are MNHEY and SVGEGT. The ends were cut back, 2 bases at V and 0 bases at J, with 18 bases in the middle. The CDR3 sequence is CASSYPPAQPLSTDTQYF. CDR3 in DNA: TGTGCCAGCAGTTACCCCCCGGCACAGCCCCTCAGCACAGATACGCAGTATTTT.

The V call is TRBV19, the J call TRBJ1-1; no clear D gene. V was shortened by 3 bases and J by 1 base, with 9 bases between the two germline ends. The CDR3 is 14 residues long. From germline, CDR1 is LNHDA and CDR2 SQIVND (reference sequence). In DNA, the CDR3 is TGTGCCAGTAGTATTTTTGAGGGGAACACTGAAGCTTTCTTT. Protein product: CASSIFEGNTEAFF.

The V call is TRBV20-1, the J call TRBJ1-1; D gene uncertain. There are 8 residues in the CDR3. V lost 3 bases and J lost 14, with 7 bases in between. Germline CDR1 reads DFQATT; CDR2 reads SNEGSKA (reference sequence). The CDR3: CSASGPFF. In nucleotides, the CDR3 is TGCAGTGCTAGCGGACCCTTCTTT.

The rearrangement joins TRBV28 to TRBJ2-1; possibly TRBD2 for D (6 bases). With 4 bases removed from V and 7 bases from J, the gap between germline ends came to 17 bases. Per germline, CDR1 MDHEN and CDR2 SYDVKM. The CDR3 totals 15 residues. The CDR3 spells CASSSQRVIRNEQFF. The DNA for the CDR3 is TGTGCCAGCAGTTCTCAGCGGGTTATACGGAATGAGCAGTTCTTC.